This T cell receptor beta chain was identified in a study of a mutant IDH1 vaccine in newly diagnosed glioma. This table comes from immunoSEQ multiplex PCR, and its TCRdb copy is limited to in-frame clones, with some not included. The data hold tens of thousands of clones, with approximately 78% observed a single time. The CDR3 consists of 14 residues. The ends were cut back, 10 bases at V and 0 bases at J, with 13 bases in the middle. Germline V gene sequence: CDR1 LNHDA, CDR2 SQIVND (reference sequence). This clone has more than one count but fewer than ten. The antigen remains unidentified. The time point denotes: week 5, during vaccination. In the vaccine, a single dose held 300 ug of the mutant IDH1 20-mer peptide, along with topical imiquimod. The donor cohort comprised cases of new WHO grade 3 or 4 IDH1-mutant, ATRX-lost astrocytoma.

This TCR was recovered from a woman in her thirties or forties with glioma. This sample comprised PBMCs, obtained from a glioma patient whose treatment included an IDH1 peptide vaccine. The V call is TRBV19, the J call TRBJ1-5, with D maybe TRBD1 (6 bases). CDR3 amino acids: CATKIQGSNQPQHF. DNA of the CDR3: TGTGCCACCAAAATACAGGGTAGCAATCAGCCCCAGCATTTT.